Sequencing of this TCR beta chain was carried out in a study of blood T cell repertoires in COVID-19. Sequencing was performed with immunoSEQ multiplex PCR; in TCRdb, only in-frame clones are kept and a portion is missing. The repertoire has approximately 270,000 clones, 70% to 85% of them found once; the top ten carry 8.9%. Sequences were obtained from peripheral blood. The sequence derives from a man of 80 years or more with acute or convalescent COVID-19.

For the CDR3, the DNA is TGTGCCAGCAGCCTCCGGGACAGGGGGCGTAATTCACCCCTCCACTTT. Protein sequence: CASSLRDRGRNSPLHF. The chain links TRBV3-1 (or the pseudogene TRBV3-2) to TRBJ1-6; 12 bases are shared with TRBD1. J lost 6 bases, V lost 4 bases, and 4 bases had no gene match. Germline V lookup: CDR1 LGHDT, CDR2 YNNKEL (reference sequence). There are 16 residues in the CDR3.